There are a few counts of the clone carrying this T cell receptor beta chain. CDR3 size: 15 residues. V was clipped by 3 bases and J by 6 bases; unmatched bases: 10. Germline CDR1 is LNHDA and CDR2 is SQIVND (reference sequence). Sequencing was performed with immunoSEQ multiplex PCR; in TCRdb, only in-frame clones are kept and a portion is missing. The profile shows about 200,000 clones, 86% of them singletons. The source of the sample is a study of blood T cell repertoires in COVID-19. Whole-study context: Sample material is recorded as cDNA or gDNA derived from T cells, B-cell-depleted T cells, or PBMCs.

The source is a woman aged 50 to 60 with acute or convalescent COVID-19. The sequenced material came from peripheral blood. The genes are TRBV19 and TRBJ1-1; the match to TRBD1 covers 7 bases. The CDR3 DNA reads as TGTGCCAGTAGTATGCAGGACAGGCCTACTTCTGAAGCTTTCTTT. Its protein product is CASSMQDRPTSEAFF. The variable domain in full, with the rest retrieved from reference TRBV19 and TRBJ1-1, is DGGITQSPKYLFRKEGQNVTLSCEQNLNHDAMYWYRQDPGQGLRLIYYSQIVNDFQKGDIAEGYSVSREKKESFPLTVTSAQKNPTAFYLCASSMQDRPTSEAFFGQGTRLTVV.